Below, 3 T cell receptor beta chains from the same sample are listed, as sequenced in a study of T cells in Graves' hyperthyroidism and ophthalmopathy. The TCR beta CDR3 regions underwent amplification using RNA transcripts as the source. First-round RT-PCR targeting the TCR CDR3 was performed with the HTBI primer set. TCRdb re-derived calls from the multiplex PCR reads in MiXCR, one entry per CDR3 protein. The data contain 25,000 to 30,000 distinct CDR3 sequences, around 40% of them seen just once; the ten biggest clones take up about 9.3%. Specimen: blood. The receptors were gathered from a young woman with Graves' hyperthyroidism.

This clonotype was counted many times. The V gene is TRBV14, the J gene TRBJ1-2; no definite D call. The germline V gene has CDR1 SGHDN and CDR2 FVKESK. The CDR3 runs 12 residues. The V end was cut by 2 bases, the J end by 7 bases, with 8 bases between. CDR3 residues: CASSQFWFGYTF. The CDR3 DNA follows: TGTGCCAGCAGCCAATTCTGGTTTGGCTACACCTTC.

V is TRBV29-1 and J is TRBJ2-1; D not resolved. This CDR3 is 12 amino acids long. V was clipped by 4 bases and J by 5 bases, with 9 bases between them. The germline V gene has CDR1 SQVTM and CDR2 ANQGSEA. For the CDR3, the DNA is TGCAGCGTTGTCCGCGGAGACAATGAGCAGTTCTTC. It encodes CSVVRGDNEQFF.

V is TRBV15 and J is TRBJ1-1; the match to TRBD1 covers 10 bases. The length of the CDR3 is 14 residues. The germline gives CDR1 LNHNV, CDR2 YYDKDF (reference sequence). V gave up 1 base and J gave up 7 bases; unmatched junction bases: 3. This CDR3 is CATSRGGQGIEAFF. For the CDR3, the DNA is TGTGCCACCAGCAGAGGGGGACAGGGGATTGAAGCTTTCTTT.